This T cell receptor (beta chain) was identified in a study of vaccination effects on CD4 cells after COVID-19. Only in-frame clones appear in the TCRdb table, and some are missing; sequencing was by immunoSEQ multiplex PCR. The table includes 70,000 or so clones, approximately 75% detected once. Regarding this clone: What it binds is not known.

Before sequencing, viral peptide pools were used by the ViraFEST assay to expand antigen-specific CD4+ T cells. CD4+ T cells were isolated after around 9 days of culture. Previously uninfected by SARS-CoV-2, the vaccine recipients also showed negative nucleocapsid antibodies. This clonotype was obtained from a human donor who received a COVID-19 vaccine. The sequencing here drew on CD4+ T cells from PBMCs cultured with HCoV-NL63 spike peptides, taken before COVID-19 vaccination.

The CDR3 nucleotides read TGTGCCAGCAGCTTAAGTGACAATGAGCAGTTCTTC. Its protein product is CASSLSDNEQFF. This chain uses TRBV7-3 with TRBJ2-1; no clear D gene. V lost 1 base and J lost 5, with 3 bases in between. CDR3 length equals 12 residues. Germline V lookup: CDR1 SGHTA, CDR2 FQGTGA.